The entry below describes one T cell receptor (beta chain). The antigen is undetermined. The immunoSEQ assay was version 4, run in survey mode. Generated by immunoSEQ multiplex PCR, the TCRdb table keeps only in-frame clones and is missing some. The table records approximately 39,000 clones, 80% to 85% of them present only once. The data were obtained in a study of persistence of HIV-infected CD4 T cells. The overall study: Median time on suppressive ART was around 8 years.

Overlapping HIV-1 Gag 15-mer peptides at 0.95 to 1 ug per peptide per mL were used. CD40L-negative CD69-negative CD45RO-high memory CD4+ T cells were sorted as populations depleted of antigen-responding cells. Inclusion required CMV-positive serology and CD4+ counts above 400 cells/uL. The receptor's source is an adult with HIV. The donor label of this sample is uncertain. This specimen consisted of cultured CD4+ T cells from PBMCs, obtained from a patient who received antiretroviral therapy.

CDR3 bases: TGTGCCAGCAGCAAACCCGGGACTACTCATGAGCAGTTCTTC. Protein: CASSKPGTTHEQFF. The rearrangement uses TRBV11-3 and TRBJ2-1; TRBD2 matches 7 bases. J lost 8 bases, V lost 5 bases, and 9 bases had no gene match. The length of the CDR3 is 14 residues. Germline assignment: CDR1 SGHNT and CDR2 YENEEA.